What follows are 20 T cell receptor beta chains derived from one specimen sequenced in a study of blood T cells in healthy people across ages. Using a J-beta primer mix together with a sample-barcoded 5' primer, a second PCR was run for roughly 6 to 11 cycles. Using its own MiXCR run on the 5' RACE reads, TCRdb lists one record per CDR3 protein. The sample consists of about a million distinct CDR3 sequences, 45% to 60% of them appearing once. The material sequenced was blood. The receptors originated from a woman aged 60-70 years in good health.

The CDR3 protein is CASCPEGLHEQYF. CDR3 in DNA: TGTGCCAGCTGCCCAGAAGGTCTCCACGAGCAGTACTTC. The chain combines TRBV7-9 with TRBJ2-7, with no clear D. This CDR3 is 13 amino acids long. V lost 8 bases, J lost 5 bases, and 16 bases lay in between. Germline-derived CDR1 and CDR2 are SEHNR and FQNEAQ (reference sequence).

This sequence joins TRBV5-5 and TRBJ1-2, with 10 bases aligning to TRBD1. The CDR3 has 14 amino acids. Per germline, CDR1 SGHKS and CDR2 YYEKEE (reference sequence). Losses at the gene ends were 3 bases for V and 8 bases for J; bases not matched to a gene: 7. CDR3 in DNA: TGTGCCAGCAGCTGGGGGGGACAGGGGCAGGGCTACACCTTC. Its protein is CASSWGGQGQGYTF. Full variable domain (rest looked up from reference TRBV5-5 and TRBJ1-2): DAGVTQSPTHLIKTRGQQVTLRCSPISGHKSVSWYQQVLGQGPQFIFQYYEKEERGRGNFPDRFSARQFPNYSSELNVNALLLGDSALYLCASSWGGQGQGYTFGSGTRLTVV.

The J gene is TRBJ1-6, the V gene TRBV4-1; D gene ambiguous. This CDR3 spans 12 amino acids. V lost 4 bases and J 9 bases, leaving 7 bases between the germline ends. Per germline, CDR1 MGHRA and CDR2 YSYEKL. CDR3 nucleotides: TGCGCCAGCAGCCCTCAGAGTTCACCCCTCCACTTT. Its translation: CASSPQSSPLHF.

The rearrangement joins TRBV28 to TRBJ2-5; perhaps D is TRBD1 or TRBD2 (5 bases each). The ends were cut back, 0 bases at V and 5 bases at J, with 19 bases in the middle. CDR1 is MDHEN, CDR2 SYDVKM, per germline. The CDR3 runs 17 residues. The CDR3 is CASSLWPRLRGRETQYF. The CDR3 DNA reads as TGTGCCAGCAGTTTATGGCCGAGACTACGGGGCCGGGAGACCCAGTACTTC. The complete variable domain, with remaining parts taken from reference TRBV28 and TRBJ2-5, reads DVKVTQSSRYLVKRTGEKVFLECVQDMDHENMFWYRQDPGLGLRLIYFSYDVKMKEKGDIPEGYSVSREKKERFSLILESASTNQTSMYLCASSLWPRLRGRETQYFGPGTRLLVL.

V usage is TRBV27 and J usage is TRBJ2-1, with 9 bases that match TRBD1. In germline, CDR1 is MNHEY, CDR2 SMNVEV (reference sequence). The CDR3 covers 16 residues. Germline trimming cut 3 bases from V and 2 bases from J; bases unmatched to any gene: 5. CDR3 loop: CASSFSGQGTYNEQFF. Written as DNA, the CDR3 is TGTGCCAGCAGTTTCTCAGGACAGGGGACCTACAATGAGCAGTTCTTC.

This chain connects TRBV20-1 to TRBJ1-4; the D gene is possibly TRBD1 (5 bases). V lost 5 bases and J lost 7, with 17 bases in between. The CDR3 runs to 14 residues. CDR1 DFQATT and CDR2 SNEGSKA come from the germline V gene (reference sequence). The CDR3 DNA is TGCAGTGCTCAGCAGGTGGGGGGGAGTGAAAAACTGTTTTTT. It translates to CSAQQVGGSEKLFF.

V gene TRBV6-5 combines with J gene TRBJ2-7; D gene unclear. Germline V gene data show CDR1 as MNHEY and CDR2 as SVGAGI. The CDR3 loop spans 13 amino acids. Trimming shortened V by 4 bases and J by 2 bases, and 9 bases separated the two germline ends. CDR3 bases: TGTGCCAGCAGTTCCCAGGCAACCTACGAGCAGTACTTC. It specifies CASSSQATYEQYF.

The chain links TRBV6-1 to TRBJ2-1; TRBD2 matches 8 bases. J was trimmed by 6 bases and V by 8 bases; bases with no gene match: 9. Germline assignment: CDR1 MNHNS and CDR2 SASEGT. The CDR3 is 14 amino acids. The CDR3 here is CASRLTSGVNEQFF. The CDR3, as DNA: TGTGCCAGCCGACTTACTAGCGGAGTCAATGAGCAGTTCTTC.

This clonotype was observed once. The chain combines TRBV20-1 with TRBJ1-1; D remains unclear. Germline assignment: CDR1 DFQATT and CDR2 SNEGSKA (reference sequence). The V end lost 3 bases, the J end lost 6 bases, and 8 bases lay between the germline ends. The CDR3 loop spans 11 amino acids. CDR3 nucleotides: TGCAGTGCTAGCCCTTCGGCTGAAGCTTTCTTT. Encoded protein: CSASPSAEAFF.

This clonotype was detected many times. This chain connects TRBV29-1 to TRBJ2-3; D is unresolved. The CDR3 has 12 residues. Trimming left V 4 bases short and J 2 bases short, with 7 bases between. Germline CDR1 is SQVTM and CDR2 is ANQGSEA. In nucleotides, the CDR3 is TGCAGCGTTGCTCGCATCACAGATACGCAGTATTTT. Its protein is CSVARITDTQYF.

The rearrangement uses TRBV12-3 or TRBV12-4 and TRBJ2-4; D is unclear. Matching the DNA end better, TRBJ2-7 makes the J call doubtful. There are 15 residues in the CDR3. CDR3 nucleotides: TGTGCCAGCAGTTTCCCGAATACAGACCTCCACGAGCAGTACTTC. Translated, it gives CASSFPNTDLHEQYF.

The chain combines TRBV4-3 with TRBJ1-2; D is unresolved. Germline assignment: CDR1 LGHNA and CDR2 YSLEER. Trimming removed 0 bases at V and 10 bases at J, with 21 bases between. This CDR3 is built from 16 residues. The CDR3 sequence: CASSQESPELPTDYTF. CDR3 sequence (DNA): TGCGCCAGCAGCCAAGAGTCGCCCGAGCTACCAACCGACTACACCTTC.

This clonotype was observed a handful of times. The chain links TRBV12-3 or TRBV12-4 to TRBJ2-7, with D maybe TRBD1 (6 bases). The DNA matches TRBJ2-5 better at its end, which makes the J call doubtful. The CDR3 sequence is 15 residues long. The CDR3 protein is CASSYLQGPKGTQYF. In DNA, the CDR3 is TGTGCCAGCAGCTACCTCCAGGGGCCCAAAGGGACCCAGTACTTC.

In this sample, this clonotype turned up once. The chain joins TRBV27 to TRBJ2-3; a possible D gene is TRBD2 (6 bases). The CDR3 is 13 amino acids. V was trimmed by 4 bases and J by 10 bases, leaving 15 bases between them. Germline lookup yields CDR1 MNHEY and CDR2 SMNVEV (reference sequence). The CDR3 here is CASSSAFGGAQYF. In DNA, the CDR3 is TGTGCCAGCAGTTCAGCCTTCGGGGGTGCGCAGTATTTT.

The CDR3 spells CASSLGFSYNEQFF. CDR3 coding DNA: TGCGCCAGCAGCTTAGGGTTCTCCTACAATGAGCAGTTCTTC. V usage is TRBV5-1 and J usage is TRBJ2-1; no clear D. The length of the CDR3 is 14 residues. V shed 2 bases and J shed 0 bases, with 6 bases lying between them. Germline V gene sequence: CDR1 SGHRS, CDR2 YFSETQ.

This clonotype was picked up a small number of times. The CDR3 reads CASSVQGSNYGYTF. For the CDR3, the DNA is TGTGCCAGCAGTGTGCAGGGGAGTAACTATGGCTACACCTTC. The chain has TRBV12-3 or TRBV12-4 and TRBJ1-2; the D gene is possibly TRBD1 (6 bases). V shed 5 bases and J shed 1 base, with 11 bases lying between them. The CDR3 is made up of 14 amino acids.

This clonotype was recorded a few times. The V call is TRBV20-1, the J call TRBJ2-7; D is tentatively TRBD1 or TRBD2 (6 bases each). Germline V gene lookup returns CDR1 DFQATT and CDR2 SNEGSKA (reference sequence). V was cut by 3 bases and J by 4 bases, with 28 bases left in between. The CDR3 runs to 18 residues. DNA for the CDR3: TGCAGTGCTAGTACCGTTCGGGACTTCTTCGGAAGGGGGTACGAGCAGTACTTC. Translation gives CSASTVRDFFGRGYEQYF.

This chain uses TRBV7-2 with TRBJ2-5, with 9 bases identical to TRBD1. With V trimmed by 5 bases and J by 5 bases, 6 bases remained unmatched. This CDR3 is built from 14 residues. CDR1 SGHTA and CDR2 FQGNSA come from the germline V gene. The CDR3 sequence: CASSRDRAGETQYF. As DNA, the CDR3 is TGTGCCAGCAGCCGGGACAGGGCCGGGGAGACCCAGTACTTC.

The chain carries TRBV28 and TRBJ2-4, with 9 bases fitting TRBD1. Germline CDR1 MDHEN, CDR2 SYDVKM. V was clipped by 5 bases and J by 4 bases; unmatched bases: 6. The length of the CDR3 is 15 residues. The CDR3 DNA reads TGTGCCAGCAGTACCTTGGACAGGGGTAAAAACATTCAGTACTTC. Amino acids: CASSTLDRGKNIQYF.

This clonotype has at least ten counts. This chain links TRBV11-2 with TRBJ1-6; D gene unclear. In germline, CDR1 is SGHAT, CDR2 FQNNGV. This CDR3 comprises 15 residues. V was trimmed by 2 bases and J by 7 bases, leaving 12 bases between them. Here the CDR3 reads CASSLRGRGNSPLHF. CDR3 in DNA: TGTGCCAGCAGCTTACGAGGGCGTGGGAATTCACCCCTCCACTTT.